This T cell receptor (beta chain) emerged from a study of blood T cells in healthy people across ages. CDR1 SGHDN and CDR2 FVKESK come from the germline V gene. The CDR3 is 14 amino acids. For the second PCR, which ran for about 6 to 11 cycles, a sample-barcoded 5' primer and a J-beta primer mix were used. One entry per CDR3 protein results from TCRdb running MiXCR on the 5' RACE reads. The sample has around 580,000 distinct CDR3 sequences, 45% to 55% seen once. In regard to this clonotype: This may arise from a read error, as a much more abundant clone is one base away.

Material: blood. The source of this sequence is a man older than 75 in good health. The chain combines TRBV14 with TRBJ1-2; D is undetermined. The CDR3 loop is CANSQSMEGYGYTF. CDR3 in DNA: TGTGCCAACAGCCAAAGTATGGAGGGCTATGGCTACACCTTC.